The TCR beta chain described here comes from a study of long-term antiretroviral therapy in people with HIV. The assay, immunoSEQ v3.0, was run at survey level. Sequenced by immunoSEQ multiplex PCR; TCRdb stores in-frame clones only, minus some. The sample has about 16,000 clones, 88% seen once. V shed 5 bases and J shed 3 bases, with 11 bases lying between them. There are 13 residues in the CDR3. Germline CDR1 and CDR2: SGHVS and FQNEAQ. This sequence joins TRBV7-8 and TRBJ2-7; no clear D. Specimen: unsorted PBMCs, collected 0.7 years before starting antiretroviral therapy. This TCR came from a man aged 45-65 years with HIV. The CDR3 DNA sequence: TGTGCCAGCAGCGTAAGGTTCGGCTACGAGCAGTACTTC. It yields the protein CASSVRFGYEQYF.